This T cell receptor beta chain is from a study of blood T cells in healthy people across ages. Whole-study findings and limits: Measured against age, TCR beta diversity per million T cells decreased in a roughly linear manner. Calculation of diversity from one million T cells yielded estimates considered to be underestimates. Versus aged donors, long-lived donors had higher diversity and more naive CD4+ cells.

A second PCR of 7 to 11 cycles used a sample-barcoded 5' primer and a J-beta primer mix. Each cDNA molecule was tagged by a template-switch adaptor with 12 random nucleotides. TCRdb fed the 5' RACE reads into MiXCR, producing one record per CDR3 protein. The table lists around 1.5 million distinct CDR3 sequences, roughly a third of them singletons, with 11% in the top ten. About this clonotype itself: What it binds is not known.

Trimming removed 10 bases from V and 4 bases from J; junction bases left unmatched: 12. The CDR3 sequence is 16 residues long. The TCR was taken from a woman aged 25 to 39 in good health. The sequenced material came from blood. This chain connects TRBV12-3 or TRBV12-4 to TRBJ2-2; 10 bases map to TRBD2. The CDR3, as DNA: TGTGCCACCCACGGGTCTAGCGGGAGACGCACCGGGGAGCTGTTTTTT. Translation gives CATHGSSGRRTGELFF.